This T cell receptor beta chain is from a study of CD8+ T cells in alopecia areata. Overall study: Tofacitinib therapy lasting 6 to 18 months was followed by 6 months off drug. Study conclusions and caveats: Scalp specimens additionally yield sequences from normal skin's resident alphabeta T cells. Scalp clonality dropped significantly under tofacitinib, as did expanded CD8+ top-100 clones.

This CDR3 is built from 16 residues. The ends lost 5 bases at V and 6 bases at J; junction bases unmatched: 14. Looked up from germline, CDR1 is SGHAT and CDR2 is FQNNGV. This clone has just one count. Its target is unknown. As the sequencing template, cDNA was produced by extracting RNA and reverse transcribing it. The method was immunoSEQ multiplex PCR; TCRdb's version includes in-frame clones alone and lacks a portion of them. The data contain 190,000 or so clones, roughly 62% of them singletons. Treatment in this sample: oral pan-JAK inhibitor, 5-10 mg twice daily. Obtained from alopecia areata patients were lesional scalp punch biopsies along with peripheral blood.

This receptor was identified in a human donor with alopecia areata. Sequencing was performed on CD8+ T cells sorted from blood, taken at week 24, from a patient treated with tofacitinib. This chain connects TRBV11-2 to TRBJ2-3; 7 bases match TRBD1. CDR3 in DNA: TGTGCCAGCAGCGGACTCGTAGGGACAGTAGGTGATACGCAGTATTTT. Its protein is CASSGLVGTVGDTQYF. Full variable domain (missing parts from reference TRBV11-2 and TRBJ2-3): EAGVAQSPRYKIIEKRQSVAFWCNPISGHATLYWYQQILGQGPKLLIQFQNNGVVDDSQLPKDRFSAERLKGVDSTLKIQPAKLEDSAVYLCASSGLVGTVGDTQYFGPGTRLTVL.